The T cell receptor beta chain described here comes from a study of blood T cells in healthy people across ages. Looking at the study overall: The template switching approach captured approximately one barcoded beta molecule for every two T cells.

Trimming removed 4 bases from V and 5 bases from J, with 9 bases in between. This CDR3 has 12 amino acids. Germline-derived CDR1 and CDR2 are SGHVS and FNYEAQ. Together with a sample-barcoded 5' primer, a J-beta primer mix was included in a second PCR lasting about 7 to 12 cycles. Each CDR3 protein is one row after TCRdb ran MiXCR on the 5' RACE reads. Of some 1,800,000 distinct CDR3 sequences in the sample, approximately 40% were seen once. There are a few counts of this clonotype. The sample comprised blood. The TCR sequence derives from a human donor in good health. The V and J genes are TRBV7-6 and TRBJ2-7, with unresolved D. CDR3 residues: CASSSPPHEQYF. For the CDR3, the DNA is TGTGCCAGCAGCTCACCCCCCCACGAGCAGTACTTC.